The rows below give T cell receptor beta chains drawn from one sample of a study of STAT5B mutations in CD4+ large granular lymphocyte leukemia. Clones were sequenced by immunoSEQ multiplex PCR, and TCRdb holds only the in-frame ones, with some missing. This table has 20,000 to 25,000 clones, around 75% appearing once. Sequencing was carried out using CD4+ T cells from blood buffy coats. These receptor sequences come from a human donor in good health. The CDR3 runs from the conserved cysteine through the conserved F or W. The order of the fields is J gene, D gene, clone size, V gene, CDR3 DNA, CDR3 protein. A D gene is named only where the DNA matches it firmly. The listing skips clone size in some rows; elsewhere it reads once, few, many or a size class.

TRBJ2-7 . . TRBV28 TGTGCCAGCAGTTCCACAGGAATCAAGCAGTACTTC CASSSTGIKQYF
TRBJ2-7 . . TRBV5-1 TGCGCCAGTAAAATTCAAGCGGCAGCCTACGAGCAGTACTTC CASKIQAAAYEQYF
TRBJ2-3 . . TRBV7-9 TGTGCCAGCAGCTTCGGCAGGGAGGCAGATACGCAGTATTTT CASSFGREADTQYF
TRBJ1-1 TRBD1 . TRBV30 TGTGCCTGGACTGGACAGGGTAACACTGAAGCTTTCTTT CAWTGQGNTEAFF
TRBJ1-6 . once TRBV7-9 TGTGCCAGCAGCCCCGTCACGCCGGGCTGGTCACCCCTCCACTTT CASSPVTPGWSPLHF
TRBJ2-1 TRBD2 . TRBV11-3 TGTGCCAGCAGCTTAGATGCGGCGGGAGGGCCCCCTTTGATCTTC CASSLDAAGGPPLIF
TRBJ2-5 TRBD2 . TRBV7-2 TGTGCCAGCAGCTTAGCCCGAAGACTAGCGGCGTTAGGTGAGACCCAGTACTTC CASSLARRLAALGETQYF
TRBJ1-2 . once TRBV5-4 TGTGCCAGCAGCTTGGTGGCGGGACCCCATGGCTACACCTTC CASSLVAGPHGYTF
TRBJ2-7 . . TRBV10-3 TGTGCCATCGGCCAAGCGGGCTACGAGCAGTACTTC CAIGQAGYEQYF
TRBJ1-2 . few TRBV6-1 TGTGCCAGCAGCCTAGGGTTTGGCTACACCTTC CASSLGFGYTF
TRBJ1-2 . . TRBV6-6 TGTGCCAGCAGTTCCGTGGGAGGGCTTAACTATGGCTACACCTTC CASSSVGGLNYGYTF
TRBJ2-7 TRBD1 . TRBV13 TGTGCCAGCAGCTTAGGGCGCGGCAGGGGGCGTTCCGAGCAGTACTTC CASSLGRGRGRSEQYF
TRBJ2-3 . . TRBV4-1 TGCGCCAGCAGCCAGGGTGGAGCGATCACTAGCACAGATACGCAGTATTTT CASSQGGAITSTDTQYF
TRBJ2-5 . . TRBV19 TGTGCCAGTAGTGCTGGAGAGAAAGCGACCCAGTACTTC CASSAGEKATQYF
TRBJ2-1 TRBD2 . TRBV6-6 TGTGCCAGCCAAGCGGGAGGGTTCGGTGGTGAGCAGTTCTTC CASQAGGFGGEQFF
TRBJ2-7 . once TRBV6-1 TGTGCCAGTACAGATTTCGGGTACGAGCAGTACTTC CASTDFGYEQYF
TRBJ2-4 TRBD1 . TRBV2 TGTGCCAGCAGTGAATCAGACAGGGGAGGCATTCAGTACTTC CASSESDRGGIQYF
TRBJ1-1 . . TRBV7-9 TGTGCCAGCAGCTATGACACTCAGCTTATGGCTTTCTTT CASSYDTQLMAFF
TRBJ1-2 . . TRBV7-9 TGTGCCAGCAGTTCCAATGACTATGGCTACACCTTC CASSSNDYGYTF
TRBJ2-7 TRBD2 . TRBV7-9 TGTGCCAGCAGCTTAGTTTTGACTAGCGGTTCCTACGAGCAGTACTTC CASSLVLTSGSYEQYF
TRBJ1-2 . few TRBV2 TGTGCCGGAACCATGACCGAAGACTATGGCTACACCTTC CAGTMTEDYGYTF
TRBJ2-7 . few TRBV5-4 TGTGCCAGCAGCTTACGCGGCGAGCAGTACTTC CASSLRGEQYF
TRBJ2-2 TRBD1 . TRBV28 TGTGCCAGCTACGCCGTGACAGGGTCCACCGGGGAGCTGTTTTTT CASYAVTGSTGELFF
TRBJ2-7 . . TRBV6-5 TGTGCCAGCAGCTACCACAGGGGGGGGATCTACGAGCAGTACTTC CASSYHRGGIYEQYF
TRBJ1-2 TRBD1 . TRBV6-5 TGTGCCAGCAGTTACGCCGTGGACAGGGGTATGAATGGCTACACCTTC CASSYAVDRGMNGYTF
TRBJ2-5 TRBD2 . TRBV29-1 TGCAGCGTCCTATTACTAGCGGGAAGCAAAGAGACCCAGTACTTC CSVLLLAGSKETQYF
TRBJ2-3 . . TRBV15 TGTGCCACCAGCAGAGATTACCCCTCCGGGGTTTCAATTTCCACAGATACGCAGTATTTT CATSRDYPSGVSISTDTQYF
TRBJ2-3 . . TRBV7-2 TGTGCCAGCAGCTCATTCTCAGATACGCAGTATTTT CASSSFSDTQYF
TRBJ2-2 . . TRBV7-2 TGTGCCAGCAGCCCCCGCGGAGCTGGCACCGGGGAGCTGTTTTTT CASSPRGAGTGELFF
TRBJ2-3 TRBD1 . TRBV5-6 TGTGCCAGCAGCCTCGACAGGGGCGCCAACCTCCGCACAGATACGCAGTATTTT CASSLDRGANLRTDTQYF
TRBJ1-2 . . TRBV28 TGTGCCAGCAGCGAAAAAGGGAGACCAAACTATGGCTACACCTTC CASSEKGRPNYGYTF
TRBJ1-2 . . TRBV28 TGTGCCAGCAGTAAGGACAGTAACTATGGCTACACCTTC CASSKDSNYGYTF
TRBJ1-5 TRBD1 . TRBV19 TGTGCCAGTAGGACGGGACAGGGGGTTAGTCAGCCCCAGCATTTT CASRTGQGVSQPQHF
TRBJ1-1 . . TRBV18 TGTGCCAGCTCACTTAACGCAGGTCCGGGGGACACTGAAGCTTTCTTT CASSLNAGPGDTEAFF
TRBJ1-2 TRBD1 . TRBV6-1 TGTGCCAGCAGTGATACAGGGGGCTATGGCTACACCTTC CASSDTGGYGYTF
TRBJ2-3 . . TRBV9 TGTGCCAGCAGCGTAGATCGGGGAGGGACAACAGATACGCAGTATTTT CASSVDRGGTTDTQYF
TRBJ1-1 . few TRBV5-1 TGCGCCAGCAGCTTGGTTCCTGAAAACACTGAAGCTTTCTTT CASSLVPENTEAFF
TRBJ2-7 . . TRBV7-9 TGTGCCAGCAGCCGAAGTGGTGGGAGCTACGAGCAGTACTTC CASSRSGGSYEQYF
TRBJ2-5 . . TRBV4-1 TGCGCCAGCAGCAGGGACTTAGAGACCCAGTACTTC CASSRDLETQYF
TRBJ1-1 TRBD1 . TRBV5-1 TGCGCCAGCAGCCAAGGAGACAGGGGAAACACTGAAGCTTTCTTT CASSQGDRGNTEAFF
TRBJ1-2 . . TRBV14 TGTGCCAGCAGCCAGACACAAACTAACTATGGCTACACCTTC CASSQTQTNYGYTF
TRBJ2-3 TRBD2 few TRBV6-4 TGTGCCAGCAGTGATCGCGGGGAGGGTGGAGATACGCAGTATTTT CASSDRGEGGDTQYF
TRBJ1-3 . . TRBV28 TGTGCCAGCAGCCTCGGGGGGGCTTCTGGAAACACCATATATTTT CASSLGGASGNTIYF
TRBJ1-3 . once TRBV21-1 TGTGCCAGCAGTCCCGGACAGGGGGTCGGAAACACCATATATTTT CASSPGQGVGNTIYF
TRBJ1-2 . . TRBV5-6 TGTGCCAGCAGCTTTGAGGGGGGCTACACCTTC CASSFEGGYTF
TRBJ1-5 . few TRBV2 TGTGCCAGCAGTGTTCCAGGGTCTGCAAATCAGCCCCAGCATTTT CASSVPGSANQPQHF
TRBJ1-2 . few TRBV30 TGTGCCTGGAGTTTTAACTATGGCTACACCTTC CAWSFNYGYTF
TRBJ2-1 TRBD1 . TRBV28 TGTGCCAGCAGTTTCTCGGGGACAGGGGGTTACAATGAGCAGTTCTTC CASSFSGTGGYNEQFF
TRBJ2-5 TRBD2 . TRBV25-1 TGTGCCAGCAGTGAATGGGTGACTAGCGGGAGCACAGAGACCCAGTACTTC CASSEWVTSGSTETQYF
TRBJ2-5 TRBD2 . TRBV30 TGTGCCTGGAGGACTAGCAGAGAGACCCAGTACTTC CAWRTSRETQYF
TRBJ1-1 TRBD1 . TRBV5-1 TGCGCCAGCAGCTATGCGGGACAGGTCACTGAAGCTTTCTTT CASSYAGQVTEAFF
TRBJ2-5 TRBD1 . TRBV6-5 TGTGCCAGCAGCCGGACAGGGGATGAGACCCAGTACTTC CASSRTGDETQYF